The source of this TCR beta chain is a study of OX40 agonist ivuxolimab in advanced cancers. Points from the study as a whole: At 0.1 to 3.0 mg/kg and by week 6, clonal expansion occurred in CD4+ and CD8+ blood T cells. There were also nonresponders showing low normalized T-cell clonal expansion.

For this clone: What it binds is unknown.

Sequencing used immunoSEQ multiplex PCR; TCRdb keeps in-frame clones, though not all of them. The table has some 80,000 clones, around 87% seen once. The CDR3 loop spans 13 amino acids. The germline gives CDR1 GTSNPN, CDR2 SVGIG (reference sequence). Trimming stripped 1 base from V and 1 base from J, with 7 bases between. The starting material was CD4+ or CD8+ T cells sorted from blood, obtained in a trial of the OX40 agonist ivuxolimab. The TCR was taken from an adult with an advanced solid tumor such as melanoma, head and neck, liver or kidney cancer. This chain connects TRBV30 to TRBJ2-5; D unresolved. The chain's CDR3 is CAWSGTLQETQYF. CDR3 DNA sequence: TGTGCCTGGAGTGGGACCCTCCAAGAGACCCAGTACTTC.